These 24 T cell receptor beta chains were sequenced from one sample in a study of shared clonotypes between healthy human individuals. Here immunoSEQ multiplex PCR was the method, and the copy in TCRdb shows in-frame clones only, minus some. The sample comprises about 2.3 million clones, roughly 93% of which are singletons, and about 0.39% rests with the top ten. Material for sequencing was naive CD4+ T cells from PBMCs. Subset: CD45RA+ positively selected. The receptor source for this set is a man aged 18 to 30 in good health. Some clones in this sample may be carry-over from other donors' samples.

V usage is TRBV28 and J usage is TRBJ1-5; perhaps TRBD1 as D (6 bases). Germline values: CDR1 MDHEN, CDR2 SYDVKM. The CDR3 sequence is 16 residues long. The germline V and J ends were trimmed by 5 bases and 4 bases, with 18 bases remaining between them. For the CDR3, the DNA is TGTGCCAGCAGTCCGTACGCAGGGGCGCTTAATCAGCCCCAGCATTTT. The encoded protein is CASSPYAGALNQPQHF.

The chain uses TRBV18 and TRBJ2-7, with TRBD2 identical over 9 bases. The CDR3 covers 15 residues. Germline V CDR1 and CDR2: KGHSH, LQKENI. J gave up 5 bases and V 3 bases, and 8 bases lay outside the gene matches. CDR3 amino acids: CASSPKTSGVDEQYF. The CDR3, as DNA: TGTGCCAGCTCACCGAAGACTAGCGGAGTAGACGAGCAGTACTTC.

This clone was counted once. The chain employs TRBV29-1 and TRBJ2-7; 9 positions agree with TRBD1. Germline CDR1 and CDR2: SQVTM and ANQGSEA. The CDR3 covers 14 residues. J lost 3 bases, V lost 6 bases, and 9 bases had no gene match. The CDR3 protein is CSVGTGLLDYEQYF. CDR3 sequence (DNA): TGCAGCGTCGGGACAGGGCTTTTAGACTACGAGCAGTACTTC.

The chain recombines TRBV2 with TRBJ1-4, with D perhaps TRBD1 (6 bases). The CDR3 runs to 13 residues. CDR1 and CDR2 from the germline V gene are SNHLY and FYNNEI. Deletions cut 6 bases from V and 8 bases from J, with 13 bases between. For the CDR3, the DNA is TGTGCCAGCAGAGGGCAGGGGTCGGAAAAACTGTTTTTT. Its protein product is CASRGQGSEKLFF.

This rearrangement joins TRBV10-3 to TRBJ2-3; possible D gene TRBD1, 6 bases. The length of the CDR3 is 13 residues. Deletions cut 5 bases from V and 3 bases from J, with 9 bases between. Germline CDR1 and CDR2: ENHRY and SYGVKD. The CDR3 coding sequence is TGTGCCATCAGTCGACAGGAAACAGATACGCAGTATTTT. Translation gives CAISRQETDTQYF.

This clone was observed a single time. The chain is built from TRBV6-6 and TRBJ1-1; 10 positions match TRBD1. Germline V gene sequence: CDR1 MNHNY, CDR2 SVGAGI (reference sequence). The CDR3 runs to 16 residues. V lost 6 bases and J lost 3; bases outside the gene matches: 10. The CDR3 spells CASRTGTGDRDTEAFF. The CDR3 coding sequence is TGTGCCAGCAGAACCGGGACAGGGGATCGGGACACTGAAGCTTTCTTT.

The chain links TRBV27 to TRBJ2-1; 14 nucleotides align to TRBD2. The germline V gene has CDR1 MNHEY and CDR2 SMNVEV (reference sequence). The V gene end was trimmed by 4 bases and the J gene end by 5 bases; junction bases not matched to a gene: 7. This CDR3 region has 17 residues. The CDR3 DNA follows: TGTGCCAGCAGTTCTCTACGACTAGCGGGAGGGAACAATGAGCAGTTCTTC. Protein product: CASSSLRLAGGNNEQFF.

This rearrangement joins TRBV29-1 to TRBJ2-3; 10 positions agree with TRBD2. CDR1 SQVTM and CDR2 ANQGSEA come from the germline V gene. The CDR3 totals 13 residues. With 7 bases clipped from V and 6 bases from J, the junction kept 7 bases outside the gene matches. CDR3 loop: CSAGTSARDTQYF. The CDR3 bases are TGCAGCGCCGGGACTAGCGCCCGGGATACGCAGTATTTT.

This chain joins TRBV28 and TRBJ2-5; the match to TRBD2 covers 10 bases. The J segment lost 5 bases and the V segment lost 5 bases, leaving 2 bases of the junction unmatched. The CDR3 covers 13 residues. Germline V lookup: CDR1 MDHEN, CDR2 SYDVKM. The CDR3 sequence: CASSGSGRETQYF. The CDR3 DNA reads as TGTGCCAGCAGTGGTAGCGGGAGGGAGACCCAGTACTTC.

J is TRBJ1-2 and V is TRBV7-9; D uncertain. CDR1 is SEHNR, CDR2 FQNEAQ, per germline (reference sequence). The V end lost 5 bases, the J end lost 0 bases, and 10 bases lay between the germline ends. The CDR3 spans 14 residues. The CDR3 sequence is CASSERRANYGYTF. CDR3 DNA sequence: TGTGCCAGCAGCGAAAGGAGGGCTAACTATGGCTACACCTTC.

The J gene is TRBJ2-7, the V gene TRBV4-3; D ambiguous. Germline loops: CDR1 LGHNA, CDR2 YSLEER. The V end was cut by 3 bases, the J end by 7 bases, with 13 bases between. The CDR3 runs 13 residues. The CDR3 DNA sequence: TGCGCCAGCAGCCACGACCGTACCCTGGAGCAGTACTTC. Residues: CASSHDRTLEQYF.

In the case of this clone: The same CDR3 is also encoded by other DNA sequences in this sample. This chain uses TRBV28 with TRBJ1-3; tentative D call: TRBD1 (6 bases). CDR1 is MDHEN and CDR2 is SYDVKM in the germline V gene. V lost 4 bases to trimming and J lost 1 base, with 11 bases between them. The CDR3 runs to 15 residues. In DNA form, the CDR3 reads TGTGCCAGCAGTTCGGGGGGGCAATCTGGAAACACCATATATTTT. It yields the protein CASSSGGQSGNTIYF.

The rearrangement links TRBV6-5 to TRBJ2-1, with 7 nucleotides matching TRBD2. The germline CDR1 and CDR2 sequences are MNHEY and SVGAGI. V shed 8 bases, J shed 9 bases, and the junction held 16 bases outside the gene matches. The CDR3 runs to 15 residues. The CDR3 DNA sequence: TGTGCCAGCCGGGTAGTGCGGGAGCTGGGCAGTGAGCAGTTCTTC. Its protein is CASRVVRELGSEQFF.

The chain uses TRBV7-9 and TRBJ1-1; the D gene is possibly TRBD1 (6 bases). The V gene lost 3 bases and the J gene lost 1 base, with 12 bases spanning the gap. Germline V lookup: CDR1 SEHNR, CDR2 FQNEAQ (reference sequence). This CDR3 has 15 residues. CDR3 sequence: CASSLMGGANTEAFF. The CDR3 DNA is TGTGCCAGCAGCTTGATGGGGGGCGCGAACACTGAAGCTTTCTTT.

CDR3 region: CASSSRTGRAPNEQFF. The CDR3, as DNA: TGCGCCAGCAGCTCACGGACAGGGAGGGCGCCCAATGAGCAGTTCTTC. The J gene is TRBJ2-1, the V gene TRBV5-1; perhaps TRBD1 as D (8 bases). V dropped 3 bases and J dropped 6 bases, with 19 bases sitting between them. The CDR3 sequence is 16 residues long. From germline, CDR1 is SGHRS and CDR2 YFSETQ.

This chain links TRBV27 with TRBJ2-6, with D possibly being TRBD2 (5 bases). Trimming stripped 2 bases from V and 2 bases from J, with 7 bases between. The V gene's germline CDR1 is MNHEY and CDR2 SMNVEV (reference sequence). The CDR3 totals 15 residues. As DNA, the CDR3 is TGTGCCAGCAGTTTAGGGAGACCTGGGGCCAACGTCCTGACTTTC. This gives the protein CASSLGRPGANVLTF.

This clone was seen a single time. This chain links TRBV5-1 with TRBJ1-1; unclear D gene. The CDR3 is 16 residues long. Trimming removed 0 bases from V and 3 bases from J, with 15 bases in between. Per germline, CDR1 SGHRS and CDR2 YFSETQ. CDR3 residues: CASSLAGLPMDTEAFF. The CDR3, as DNA: TGCGCCAGCAGCTTGGCAGGACTCCCTATGGACACTGAAGCTTTCTTT. The full variable domain, completed using reference TRBV5-1 and TRBJ1-1, is KAGVTQTPRYLIKTRGQQVTLSCSPISGHRSVSWYQQTPGQGLQFLFEYFSETQRNKGNFPGRFSGRQFSNSRSEMNVSTLELGDSALYLCASSLAGLPMDTEAFFGQGTRLTVV.

The chain has TRBV2 and TRBJ2-5, with D perhaps matching TRBD1 (5 bases). The CDR3 is made up of 14 amino acids. In germline, CDR1 is SNHLY, CDR2 FYNNEI. Trimming removed 5 bases from V and 4 bases from J, with 14 bases in between. CDR3 residues: CASSPNRLSETQYF. In nucleotides, the CDR3 is TGTGCCAGCAGTCCTAACAGGTTGTCAGAGACCCAGTACTTC.

This chain uses TRBV28 with TRBJ1-2; D gene ambiguous. CDR1 and CDR2 from the germline V gene are MDHEN and SYDVKM. The CDR3 sequence is 12 residues long. V lost 5 bases, J lost 2 bases, and 6 bases lay in between. The CDR3 sequence: CASSHQNYGYTF. In DNA, the CDR3 is TGTGCCAGCAGTCATCAAAACTATGGCTACACCTTC.

Comments on this clone: The sample contains more than one DNA sequence encoding this CDR3. The J gene is TRBJ1-2, the V gene TRBV28; no firm D call. This CDR3 has 10 amino acids. V was clipped by 4 bases and J by 11 bases, with 8 bases between them. Looked up from germline, CDR1 is MDHEN and CDR2 is SYDVKM. The CDR3 nucleotides read TGTGCCAGCAGTTCAGTGAGTTACACCTTC. It specifies CASSSVSYTF.

The chain has TRBV29-1 and TRBJ1-2, with 7 bases that match TRBD1. The CDR3 totals 11 residues. In germline, CDR1 is SQVTM, CDR2 ANQGSEA. The V gene end was trimmed by 7 bases and the J gene end by 4 bases; junction bases not matched to a gene: 3. This CDR3 is CSGQGIYGYTF. Here the CDR3 DNA reads TGCAGCGGACAGGGAATCTATGGCTACACCTTC.

The rearrangement joins TRBV5-1 to TRBJ1-3; 7 positions match TRBD1. CDR1 is SGHRS, CDR2 YFSETQ, per germline. V was pared by 4 bases and J by 4 bases, with 8 bases of the junction left unmatched. CDR3 length: 15 residues. The CDR3 nucleotides are TGCGCCAGCAGCACGACAGGGTTACTCGGAAACACCATATATTTT. Encoded protein: CASSTTGLLGNTIYF.

This clone was seen just once. The chain uses TRBV7-2 and TRBJ2-3; a possible D gene is TRBD2 (6 bases). The V gene lost 0 bases and the J gene lost 5 bases, with 12 bases spanning the gap. Germline values: CDR1 SGHTA, CDR2 FQGNSA. The CDR3 has 15 residues. In nucleotides, the CDR3 is TGTGCCAGCAGCTTAGCGCCACTAGCTCGAGATACGCAGTATTTT. Translation gives CASSLAPLARDTQYF.

This chain uses TRBV4-1 with TRBJ2-7; weak D call: TRBD2 (5 bases). Looked up from germline, CDR1 is MGHRA and CDR2 is YSYEKL. V lost 3 bases and J lost 6, with 15 bases in between. The CDR3 extends over 14 amino acids. The DNA of the CDR3 is TGCGCCAGCAGCCAGTTAGGACTCCGGGGCGAGCAGTACTTC. It encodes CASSQLGLRGEQYF.